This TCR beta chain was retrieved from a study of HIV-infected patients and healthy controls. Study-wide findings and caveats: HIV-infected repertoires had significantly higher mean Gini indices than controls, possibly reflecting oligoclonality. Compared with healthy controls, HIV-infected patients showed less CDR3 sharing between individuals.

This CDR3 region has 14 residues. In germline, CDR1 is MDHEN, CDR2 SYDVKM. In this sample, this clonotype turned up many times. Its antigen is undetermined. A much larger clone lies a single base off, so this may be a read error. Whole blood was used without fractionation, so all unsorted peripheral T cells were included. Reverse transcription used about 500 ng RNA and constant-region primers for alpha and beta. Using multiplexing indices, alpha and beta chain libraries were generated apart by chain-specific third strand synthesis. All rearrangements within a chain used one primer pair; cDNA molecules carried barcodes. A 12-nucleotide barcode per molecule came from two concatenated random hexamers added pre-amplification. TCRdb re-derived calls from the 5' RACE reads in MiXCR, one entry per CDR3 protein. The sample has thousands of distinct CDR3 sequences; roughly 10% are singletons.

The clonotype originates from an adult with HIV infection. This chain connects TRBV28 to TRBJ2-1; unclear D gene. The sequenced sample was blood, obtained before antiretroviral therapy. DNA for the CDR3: TGTTCCAGCAGTCCTAGATCCATCGGCAATGAGCAGTTCTTC. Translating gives CSSSPRSIGNEQFF.